The 25 T cell receptor beta chains listed next were all sequenced from one sample in a study of blood T cell repertoires in COVID-19. Some clones are missing from TCRdb's copy, which holds only in-frame ones; the method was immunoSEQ multiplex PCR. This sample has about 170,000 clones, with around 82% found just once. The sample comprised peripheral blood. The receptors come from a woman at least 80 years old with acute or convalescent COVID-19.

The rearrangement uses TRBV5-4 and TRBJ2-2; 10 nucleotides match TRBD2. Germline V CDR1 and CDR2: SGHNT, YYREEE (reference sequence). V shed 4 bases and J 5 bases; nucleotides not matched to a gene: 11. CDR3 length equals 17 residues. The CDR3, as DNA: TGTGCCAGCAGCCGAACTAGCGGGGCAAGGGGGACCGGGGAGCTGTTTTTT. Encoded protein: CASSRTSGARGTGELFF.

The V call is TRBV4-1, the J call TRBJ1-5; perhaps TRBD1 as D (5 bases). Germline V CDR1 and CDR2: MGHRA, YSYEKL. The length of the CDR3 is 15 residues. V was cut by 3 bases and J by 3 bases, with 12 bases left in between. This CDR3 reads CASSHEDSPNQPQHF. The CDR3 DNA follows: TGCGCCAGCAGCCACGAAGACAGCCCCAATCAGCCCCAGCATTTT.

V and J are TRBV5-1 and TRBJ2-2, with 10 bases matching TRBD1. There are 18 residues in the CDR3. The junction had 10 bases not matched to a gene; V was cut back by 3 bases and J by 2 bases. The germline gives CDR1 SGHRS, CDR2 YFSETQ. DNA for the CDR3: TGCGCCAGCAGCTCCGGGACAGGGGCCATTCCTAACACCGGGGAGCTGTTTTTT. It yields the protein CASSSGTGAIPNTGELFF.

This rearrangement joins TRBV3-1 (or the pseudogene TRBV3-2) to TRBJ2-3; tentatively, D is TRBD2 (6 bases). The CDR3 extends over 14 amino acids. Germline-derived CDR1 and CDR2 are LGHDT and YNNKEL (reference sequence). Trimming removed 1 base from V and 1 base from J, with 6 bases in between. CDR3 nucleotide sequence: TGTGCCAGCAGCCAAGGGAGGGGCACAGATACGCAGTATTTT. Translation: CASSQGRGTDTQYF.

The gene calls are TRBV7-3 and TRBJ2-6; D remains ambiguous. Trimming pared 1 base from V and 12 bases from J, leaving 16 bases between. CDR3 size: 15 residues. Per germline, CDR1 SGHTA and CDR2 FQGTGA. Written as DNA, the CDR3 is TGTGCCAGCAGCTTAATGGGCAGGCAAATAAGCGTCCTGACTTTC. It codes for CASSLMGRQISVLTF.

The CDR3 DNA reads TGTGCCAGCAGCGGGAGGACAGGGGCTTTGGCTGGCTACACCTTC. It translates to CASSGRTGALAGYTF. The chain recombines TRBV14 with TRBJ1-2, with TRBD1 identical over 9 bases. The CDR3 is made up of 15 amino acids. Germline CDR1 reads SGHDN; CDR2 reads FVKESK. V lost 5 bases, J lost 7 bases, and 11 bases stayed unmatched.

This chain joins TRBV7-3 and TRBJ2-3; D gene unclear. Trimming cost V 2 bases and J 4 bases, with 10 bases left between them. CDR1 is SGHTA, CDR2 FQGTGA, per germline. This CDR3 region has 14 residues. The CDR3 DNA reads TGTGCCAGCAGCTTAGCTAGTAATTCAGATACGCAGTATTTT. The encoded protein is CASSLASNSDTQYF.

The genes are TRBV4-1 and TRBJ1-3, with TRBD1 matching 9 bases. With 1 base clipped from V and 3 bases from J, the junction kept 10 bases outside the gene matches. The germline V gene encodes CDR1 MGHRA and CDR2 YSYEKL. This CDR3 is 18 amino acids long. In DNA form, the CDR3 reads TGCGCCAGCAGCCAAGGAACTTCGACAGGGGGTATTGGAAACACCATATATTTT. This codes for CASSQGTSTGGIGNTIYF.

The CDR3 coding sequence is TGTGCCAGCAGCTTCGGCGGTCCGAACACCGGGGAGCTGTTTTTT. Translation gives CASSFGGPNTGELFF. The chain has TRBV5-4 and TRBJ2-2; D gene unclear. Trimming took off 2 bases at V and 0 bases at J, with 8 bases between the two ends. The germline CDR1 and CDR2 sequences are SGHNT and YYREEE (reference sequence). CDR3 length: 15 amino acids.

The chain has TRBV7-2 and TRBJ1-2; maybe TRBD1 (5 bases). Germline CDR1 and CDR2: SGHTA and FQGNSA. The CDR3 sequence is 13 residues long. V was pared by 5 bases and J by 8 bases, with 15 bases between. The CDR3 here is CASSKSGREGYTF. The CDR3 DNA reads as TGTGCCAGCAGCAAATCAGGGAGGGAAGGCTACACCTTC.

The chain has TRBV19 and TRBJ2-7; 9 bases match TRBD2. The germline V gene has CDR1 LNHDA and CDR2 SQIVND (reference sequence). CDR3 length equals 15 residues. Trimming at V came to 5 bases and at J to 2 bases, leaving 7 bases not matched to a gene. CDR3 coding DNA: TGTGCCAGTAGTCTTTTAGCGGGGGACGCCTACGAGCAGTACTTC. Protein product: CASSLLAGDAYEQYF.

This rearrangement joins TRBV18 to TRBJ2-3, with TRBD2 matching 11 bases. Germline CDR1 is KGHSH and CDR2 is LQKENI. The CDR3 has 16 residues. The V and J ends lost 3 bases and 1 base, in that order; junction bases with no gene match: 3. CDR3 sequence reads: CASSPELAGGTDTQYF. CDR3 nucleotide sequence: TGTGCCAGCTCACCGGAACTAGCGGGGGGCACAGATACGCAGTATTTT.

The chain links TRBV28 to TRBJ1-2; unclear D gene. Germline V lookup: CDR1 MDHEN, CDR2 SYDVKM. The length of the CDR3 is 12 residues. V was cut by 5 bases and J by 5 bases, with 9 bases left in between. CDR3 in DNA: TGTGCCAGCAGTCTCCTTTATTATGGCTACACCTTC. Residues: CASSLLYYGYTF.

This chain links TRBV2 with TRBJ1-2; tentative D call: TRBD1 (5 bases). The V gene's germline CDR1 is SNHLY and CDR2 FYNNEI. Trimming pared 2 bases from V and 2 bases from J, leaving 12 bases between. The CDR3 length is 15 residues. CDR3: CASSESRGTNYGYTF. The CDR3 DNA reads TGTGCCAGCAGTGAAAGTCGGGGGACGAACTATGGCTACACCTTC.

The rearrangement uses TRBV7-9 and TRBJ2-7, with 8 bases matching TRBD1. The CDR3 totals 15 residues. The J segment lost 5 bases and the V segment lost 0 bases, leaving 6 bases of the junction unmatched. Per the germline V gene, CDR1 is SEHNR and CDR2 is FQNEAQ (reference sequence). The CDR3 loop is CASSLAGRGRNEQYF. DNA of the CDR3: TGTGCCAGCAGCTTAGCTGGCAGGGGGCGCAACGAGCAGTACTTC.

The chain has TRBV2 and TRBJ2-3; D unresolved. The CDR3 has 13 amino acids. The V gene's germline CDR1 is SNHLY and CDR2 FYNNEI. Trimming took 6 bases from V and 3 from J, leaving 10 bases between them. CDR3 loop: CASSAEVTDTQYF. The CDR3 DNA reads TGTGCCAGCAGCGCAGAGGTAACAGATACGCAGTATTTT. Using reference TRBV2 and TRBJ2-3 for the parts outside the CDR3, the full variable domain is EPEVTQTPSHQVTQMGQEVILRCVPISNHLYFYWYRQILGQKVEFLVSFYNNEISEKSEIFDDQFSVERPDGSNFTLKIRSTKLEDSAMYFCASSAEVTDTQYFGPGTRLTVL.

V usage is TRBV7-9 and J usage is TRBJ1-1, with D tentatively TRBD1 (5 bases). Germline CDR1 is SEHNR and CDR2 is FQNEAQ (reference sequence). There are 14 residues in the CDR3. V lost 1 base to trimming and J lost 1 base, with 7 bases between them. The CDR3 nucleotides read TGTGCCAGCAGCTTAGAGGGGTCGAACACTGAAGCTTTCTTT. Its protein product is CASSLEGSNTEAFF.

This chain links TRBV6-5 with TRBJ2-1, with 8 bases fitting TRBD2. CDR1 MNHEY and CDR2 SVGAGI come from the germline V gene. CDR3 length: 15 amino acids. Losses at the gene ends were 4 bases for V and 5 bases for J; bases not matched to a gene: 7. CDR3 DNA sequence: TGTGCCAGCAGTTCCGTCGGACTAGCTCACAATGAGCAGTTCTTC. It codes for CASSSVGLAHNEQFF.

This chain joins TRBV4-2 and TRBJ2-1, with TRBD2 matching over 11 bases. The CDR3 is 16 residues long. J gave up 8 bases and V 0 bases, and 6 bases lay outside the gene matches. CDR1 is LGHNA, CDR2 YNFKEQ, per germline. The CDR3 DNA follows: TGTGCCAGCAGCCAAGAATTTAGCGGGGGGGCGGATGAGCAGTTCTTC. Its protein is CASSQEFSGGADEQFF.

The chain couples TRBV5-6 to TRBJ2-1; D call uncertain. V gave up 3 bases and J gave up 7 bases, with 17 bases separating them. The germline CDR1 and CDR2 sequences are SGHDT and YYEEEE. This CDR3 has 15 amino acids. CDR3 nucleotides: TGTGCCAGCAGCTCGCCCGTGATCCCAGGTAATGAGCAGTTCTTC. Protein sequence: CASSSPVIPGNEQFF.

The chain is built from TRBV7-2 and TRBJ2-5, with no clear D. This CDR3 spans 16 amino acids. Trimming removed 1 base from V and 4 bases from J, with 16 bases in between. Germline V CDR1 and CDR2: SGHTA, FQGNSA. CDR3 amino acids: CASSLVSHAVRETQYF. The DNA for the CDR3 is TGTGCCAGCAGCTTAGTTAGTCACGCGGTCCGAGAGACCCAGTACTTC.

The chain employs TRBV19 and TRBJ1-1; D not certain. From germline, CDR1 is LNHDA and CDR2 SQIVND (reference sequence). This CDR3 contains 16 residues. V lost 3 bases to trimming and J lost 3 bases, with 17 bases between them. For the CDR3, the DNA is TGTGCCAGTAGTATCGGTGGCAGCGGATGGGACACTGAAGCTTTCTTT. Protein: CASSIGGSGWDTEAFF. The whole variable domain, filled in from reference TRBV19 and TRBJ1-1, reads DGGITQSPKYLFRKEGQNVTLSCEQNLNHDAMYWYRQDPGQGLRLIYYSQIVNDFQKGDIAEGYSVSREKKESFPLTVTSAQKNPTAFYLCASSIGGSGWDTEAFFGQGTRLTVV.

This chain joins TRBV4-3 and TRBJ2-1; 8 bases line up with TRBD2. The CDR3 length is 18 residues. CDR1 is LGHNA, CDR2 YSLEER, per germline. J gave up 7 bases and V 1 base, and 15 bases lay outside the gene matches. This chain's CDR3 is CASSQGYSVGRANNEQFF. CDR3 nucleotide sequence: TGCGCCAGCAGCCAAGGATATTCGGTCGGGAGGGCCAATAATGAGCAGTTCTTC.

The rearrangement joins TRBV27 to TRBJ2-5; TRBD2 aligns across 13 bases. Germline V gene data show CDR1 as MNHEY and CDR2 as SMNVEV (reference sequence). The length of the CDR3 is 17 residues. V lost 5 bases, J lost 4 bases, and 10 bases stayed unmatched. The CDR3 nucleotides read TGTGCCAGCAGTACCCTACTAGCGGGGGGGCTCCGAGAGACCCAGTACTTC. It specifies CASSTLLAGGLRETQYF.

V usage is TRBV5-5 and J usage is TRBJ1-2; no firm D call. The germline CDR1 and CDR2 sequences are SGHKS and YYEKEE (reference sequence). The ends were cut back, 0 bases at V and 4 bases at J, with 10 bases in the middle. The CDR3 has 14 residues. CDR3 loop: CASSLVSQFYGYTF. DNA of the CDR3: TGTGCCAGCAGCTTGGTCAGTCAATTCTATGGCTACACCTTC. The full variable domain, with the rest looked up from reference TRBV5-5 and TRBJ1-2, is DAGVTQSPTHLIKTRGQQVTLRCSPISGHKSVSWYQQVLGQGPQFIFQYYEKEERGRGNFPDRFSARQFPNYSSELNVNALLLGDSALYLCASSLVSQFYGYTFGSGTRLTVV.